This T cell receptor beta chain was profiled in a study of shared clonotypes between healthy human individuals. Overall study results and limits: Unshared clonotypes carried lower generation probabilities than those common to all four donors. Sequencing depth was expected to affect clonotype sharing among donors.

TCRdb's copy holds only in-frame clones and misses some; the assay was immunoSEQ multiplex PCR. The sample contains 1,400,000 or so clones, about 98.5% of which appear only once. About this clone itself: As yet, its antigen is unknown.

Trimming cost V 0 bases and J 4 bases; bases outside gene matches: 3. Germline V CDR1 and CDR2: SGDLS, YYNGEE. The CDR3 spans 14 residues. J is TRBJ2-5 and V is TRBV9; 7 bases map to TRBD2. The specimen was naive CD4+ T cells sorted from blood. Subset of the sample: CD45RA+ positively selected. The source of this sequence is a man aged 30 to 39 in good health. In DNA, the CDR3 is TGTGCCAGCAGCGTAGGACTAGCTCCAGAGACCCAGTACTTC. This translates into CASSVGLAPETQYF.